What follows describes a single TCR beta chain. The record originates from a study of blood T cell repertoires in COVID-19. Overall study context: Whether acute or convalescent, the COVID-19 samples came from the United States, Italy and Spain.

CDR3 length equals 16 residues. Trimming removed 0 bases at V and 0 bases at J, with 12 bases between. Per the germline V gene, CDR1 is SGDLS and CDR2 is YYNGEE. As processed by the authors: Reference gene primer amplification yielded estimated nucleated cell counts. TCRdb's table, derived via immunoSEQ multiplex PCR, lists solely in-frame clones and lacks some. V, J and clone size are taken as reported in that table, and D and trimming were inferred from the DNA itself. The table lists about 260,000 clones, about 85% of them singletons. The TCR was taken from a man aged 55 to 70 with acute or convalescent COVID-19. Source material: peripheral blood. The chain links TRBV9 to TRBJ2-5, with a weak D call TRBD2 (6 bases). CDR3 amino acids: CASSVGWAGYQETQYF. The CDR3 DNA reads as TGTGCCAGCAGCGTAGGGTGGGCGGGGTACCAAGAGACCCAGTACTTC.